These T cell receptor beta chains were read from a single sample in a study of shared clonotypes between healthy human individuals. TCRdb keeps only in-frame clones here, not all; method: immunoSEQ multiplex PCR. The data contain 1.5 million to 2.5 million clones, roughly 94% of them seen just once; the ten biggest clones take up roughly 1.2%. The specimen was naive CD8+ T cells sorted from blood. These receptors originate from a man between 18 and 35 years old in good health. The CDR3 runs from the conserved cysteine through the conserved F or W. Each record gives: J gene, clone size, V gene, D gene, CDR3 DNA, CDR3 protein. A D gene is named only where the DNA matches it firmly. The listing skips clone size in some rows; elsewhere it reads once, few, many or a size class.

>TRBJ1-2|NA|TRBV7-9|NA
TGTGCCAGCAGCTTAGACGGGGCGCCTGGCTACACCTTC
CASSLDGAPGYTF
>TRBJ2-7|once|TRBV7-9|NA
TGTGCCAGCAGCCCAGATGTGCGATACGAGCAGTACTTC
CASSPDVRYEQYF
>TRBJ1-1|once|TRBV5-1|NA
TGCGCCAGCAGCGGACGGGCGCTGAACACTGAAGCTTTCTTT
CASSGRALNTEAFF
>TRBJ2-1|NA|TRBV7-9|NA
TGTGCCAGCAGCGGAGACTTGAATGAGCAGTTCTTC
CASSGDLNEQFF
>TRBJ1-2|NA|TRBV7-9|NA
TGTGCCAGCAGCGGGTCGGACAGCGCGAACTATGGCTACACCTTC
CASSGSDSANYGYTF
>TRBJ1-2|NA|TRBV7-8|NA
TGTGCCAGCAGCTCCCTGACAGTCTATGGCTACACCTTC
CASSSLTVYGYTF
>TRBJ2-7|NA|TRBV4-1|NA
TGCGCCAGCAGCCAAGTCGCAACCTACGAGCAGTACTTC
CASSQVATYEQYF
>TRBJ2-7|NA|TRBV11-1|NA
TGTGCCAGCAGCTTGGTCGCGGATACCTACGAGCAGTACTTC
CASSLVADTYEQYF
>TRBJ2-1|NA|TRBV7-9|TRBD1
TGTGCCAGCAGCCTGACAGGGATATCCTACAATGAGCAGTTCTTC
CASSLTGISYNEQFF
>TRBJ1-2|NA|TRBV29-1|NA
TGCAGCGTAGGAGAGGGGGGCGGCTACACCTTC
CSVGEGGGYTF
>TRBJ2-7|NA|TRBV6-5|TRBD1
TGTGCCAGCAGTTTCGTCGGGACAGGATTCGTCGAGCAGTACTTC
CASSFVGTGFVEQYF
>TRBJ2-1|NA|TRBV27|TRBD2
TGTGCCAGCACCGTTAGCGGGGGGGCGAGAAATGAGCAGTTCTTC
CASTVSGGARNEQFF
>TRBJ1-1|NA|TRBV7-3|TRBD1
TGTGCCAGCAGCTTAACCCCAGGGGGCGGCGGTGAAGCTTTCTTT
CASSLTPGGGGEAFF
>TRBJ2-7|NA|TRBV5-1|NA
TGCGCCAGCAGCTTATCCGGACTGATCTACGAGCAGTACTTC
CASSLSGLIYEQYF
>TRBJ1-2|NA|TRBV4-1|NA
TGCGCCAGCAGCCTAAGGGACGGATCTAACTATGGCTACACCTTC
CASSLRDGSNYGYTF
>TRBJ2-2|few|TRBV5-1|NA
TGCGCCAGCAGCTTGAACACCGGGGAGCTGTTTTTT
CASSLNTGELFF
>TRBJ2-1|NA|TRBV27|NA
TGTGCCAGCAGTGACCGGGATCTCCGATCTTCCTTCAATGAGCAGTTCTTC
CASSDRDLRSSFNEQFF
>TRBJ2-1|NA|TRBV7-9|TRBD2
TGTGCCAGCAGCCTCCCGGGACTAGCGGGAAATGAGCAGTTCTTC
CASSLPGLAGNEQFF
>TRBJ1-2|NA|TRBV28|TRBD1
TGTGCCAGCAGTTCCCTACCTCAGGGGGCTCCTGGCTACACCTTC
CASSSLPQGAPGYTF
>TRBJ2-7|NA|TRBV12-5|TRBD1
TGTGCTAGTGGTTCCAACCCCGGGACAGGGACTTTCGAGCAGTACTTC
CASGSNPGTGTFEQYF
>TRBJ2-7|NA|TRBV11-3|TRBD1
TGTGCCAGCAGGCTTCGGGGACAGTCCTCCTACGAGCAGTACTTC
CASRLRGQSSYEQYF
>TRBJ2-7|NA|TRBV27|TRBD2
TGTGCCAGCAGTCCCCGGACTAGCGGGAGGGCCGGCGAGCAGTACTTC
CASSPRTSGRAGEQYF
>TRBJ2-7|NA|TRBV6-1|NA
TGTGCCAGCAGTGGGAGCGGTGCCCCATTGTACGAGCAGTACTTC
CASSGSGAPLYEQYF
>TRBJ2-1|NA|TRBV9|NA
TGTGCCAGCAGCGCCGAGAGTTCGAATGAGCAGTTCTTC
CASSAESSNEQFF
>TRBJ2-1|NA|TRBV5-1|TRBD2
TGCGCCAGCAGCTTGGTAGCGGGAGCCTACAATGAGCAGTTCTTC
CASSLVAGAYNEQFF
>TRBJ2-7|NA|TRBV7-9|NA
TGTGCCAGCAGCGTGGACCTTTACGAGCAGTACTTC
CASSVDLYEQYF
>TRBJ2-7|NA|TRBV27|TRBD2
TGTGCCAGCAGTTTATTAGCGACTAGCGGGGGGGAAAAGCAGTACTTC
CASSLLATSGGEKQYF
>TRBJ1-2|few|TRBV7-9|NA
TGTGCCAGCAGCCCGACAGACGAAGGCTACACCTTC
CASSPTDEGYTF
>TRBJ2-3|NA|TRBV6-6|NA
TGTGCCAGCTCGGAACTCGGAACAGATACGCAGTATTTT
CASSELGTDTQYF
>TRBJ1-5|NA|TRBV5-6|TRBD1
TGTGCCAGCAGCTTGCGACCGGGACAGGGGGCGGCGAATCAGCCCCAGCATTTT
CASSLRPGQGAANQPQHF
>TRBJ2-2|NA|TRBV2|TRBD2
TGTGCCAGCAGTGAAGCGGGACTAGCAGGCGCGAACACCGGGGAGCTGTTTTTT
CASSEAGLAGANTGELFF
>TRBJ1-6|NA|TRBV19|TRBD1
TGTGCCAGTAATATAGGACAGGGAAATTCACCCCTCCACTTT
CASNIGQGNSPLHF